Described below is a single T cell receptor beta chain sequence and its context. Here immunoSEQ multiplex PCR was the method, and the copy in TCRdb shows in-frame clones only, minus some. The sample includes approximately 170,000 clones, approximately 86% of them seen just once. The data derive from a study of blood T cell repertoires in COVID-19. At the level of the study: Sources were T cells, B-cell-depleted T cells, or PBMCs; the material itself was cDNA or gDNA.

This CDR3 contains 14 residues. V was clipped by 5 bases and J by 0 bases, with 8 bases between them. From germline, CDR1 is SNHLY and CDR2 FYNNEI. Sequences were obtained from peripheral blood. The sequence was collected from a woman over 75 in a cohort sampled during active or convalescent COVID-19. The rearrangement uses TRBV2 and TRBJ2-4, with D perhaps TRBD2 (5 bases). In DNA form, the CDR3 reads TGTGCCAGCAGTCCAGCGGCAGCCAAAAACATTCAGTACTTC. The encoded protein is CASSPAAAKNIQYF. Filled out from reference TRBV2 and TRBJ2-4, the complete variable domain reads EPEVTQTPSHQVTQMGQEVILRCVPISNHLYFYWYRQILGQKVEFLVSFYNNEISEKSEIFDDQFSVERPDGSNFTLKIRSTKLEDSAMYFCASSPAAAKNIQYFGAGTRLSVL.